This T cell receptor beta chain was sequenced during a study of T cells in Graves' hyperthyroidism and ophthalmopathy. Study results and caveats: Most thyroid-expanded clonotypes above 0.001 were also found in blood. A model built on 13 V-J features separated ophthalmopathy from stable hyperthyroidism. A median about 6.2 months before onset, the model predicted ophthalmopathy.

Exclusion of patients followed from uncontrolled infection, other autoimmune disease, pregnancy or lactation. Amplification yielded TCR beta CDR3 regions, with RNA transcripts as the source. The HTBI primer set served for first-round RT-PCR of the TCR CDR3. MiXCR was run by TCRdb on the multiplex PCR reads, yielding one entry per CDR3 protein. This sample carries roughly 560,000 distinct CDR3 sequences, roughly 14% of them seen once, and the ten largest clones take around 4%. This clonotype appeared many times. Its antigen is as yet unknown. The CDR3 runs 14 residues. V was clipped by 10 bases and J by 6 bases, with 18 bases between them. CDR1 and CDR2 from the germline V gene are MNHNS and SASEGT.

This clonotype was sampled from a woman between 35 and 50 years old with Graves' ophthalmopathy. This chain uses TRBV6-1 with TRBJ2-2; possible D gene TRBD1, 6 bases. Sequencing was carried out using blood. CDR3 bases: TGTGCCACCATACAGGGTGTCGGCGCCGGGGAGCTGTTTTTT. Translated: CATIQGVGAGELFF.